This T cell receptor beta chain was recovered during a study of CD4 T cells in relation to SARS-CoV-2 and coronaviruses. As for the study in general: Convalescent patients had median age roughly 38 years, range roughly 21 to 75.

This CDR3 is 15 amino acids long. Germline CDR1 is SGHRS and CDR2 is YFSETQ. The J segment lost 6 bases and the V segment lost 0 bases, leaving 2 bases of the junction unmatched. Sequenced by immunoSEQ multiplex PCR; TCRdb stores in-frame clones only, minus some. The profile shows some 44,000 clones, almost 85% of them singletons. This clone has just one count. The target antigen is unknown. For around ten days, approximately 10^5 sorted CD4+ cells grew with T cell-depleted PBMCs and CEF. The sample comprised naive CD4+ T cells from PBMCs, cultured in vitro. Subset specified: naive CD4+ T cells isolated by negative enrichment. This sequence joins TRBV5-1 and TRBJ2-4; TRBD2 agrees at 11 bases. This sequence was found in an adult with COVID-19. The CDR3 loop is CASSLGGTSGNIQYF. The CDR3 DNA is TGCGCCAGCAGCTTGGGCGGGACTAGCGGAAACATTCAGTACTTC.